This is a list of T cell receptor beta chains from one sample in a study of blood T cell repertoires in COVID-19. Produced via immunoSEQ multiplex PCR; TCRdb's table is partial and in-frame only. Of 66,000 or so clones listed, over 75% are singletons. The sample taken for sequencing was peripheral blood. The source of these receptors is a human donor in a cohort sampled during active COVID-19. Both conserved end residues are part of each CDR3. D genes are given only for firm matches. Expanded clones are given a class, and other clones once, few, many or no size at all.

D gene	V gene	clone size	J gene	CDR3 protein	CDR3 DNA
TRBD2	TRBV5-1	-	TRBJ2-1	CASSLLSAGDFNEQFF	TGCGCCAGCAGCCTCCTCTCGGCGGGAGACTTTAATGAGCAGTTCTTC
-	TRBV19	-	TRBJ2-3	CASSAGVRTDTQYF	TGTGCCAGTAGTGCGGGCGTTCGCACAGATACGCAGTATTTT
-	TRBV4-3	-	TRBJ1-2	CASSQDSGNGFYGYTF	TGCGCCAGCAGCCAAGACTCGGGGAACGGGTTCTATGGCTACACCTTC
TRBD2	TRBV19	-	TRBJ2-2	CASSIHRTSGRANTGELFF	TGTGCCAGTAGTATACACCGGACTAGCGGGAGGGCGAACACCGGGGAGCTGTTTTTT
-	TRBV2	few	TRBJ2-7	CASKQEYEQYF	TGTGCCAGCAAACAGGAATACGAGCAGTACTTC
TRBD2	TRBV24-1	-	TRBJ2-7	CATSDGREKYF	TGTGCCACCAGTGATGGGAGGGAGAAGTACTTC
TRBD2	TRBV7-3	-	TRBJ2-7	CASSLQRGAAYEQYF	TGTGCCAGCAGCTTGCAGCGGGGGGCGGCCTACGAGCAGTACTTC
TRBD2	TRBV19	once	TRBJ2-7	CASSLPGTSYEQYF	TGTGCCAGTAGTCTCCCCGGGACTAGTTACGAGCAGTACTTC
TRBD1	TRBV7-9	once	TRBJ2-7	CASSWGDRGSEQYF	TGTGCCAGCAGCTGGGGGGACAGGGGTTCCGAGCAGTACTTC
TRBD1	TRBV2	-	TRBJ1-1	CASSLTGTEAFF	TGTGCCAGCAGTTTGACAGGGACTGAAGCTTTCTTT
-	TRBV10-3	-	TRBJ2-1	CAISITADNEQFF	TGTGCCATCAGTATAACAGCTGACAATGAGCAGTTCTTC
TRBD2	TRBV30	-	TRBJ2-1	CAWSPPGTSGRDNEQFF	TGTGCCTGGAGTCCACCGGGAACTAGCGGGAGAGACAATGAGCAGTTCTTC
-	TRBV6-2/TRBV6-3	-	TRBJ1-5	CASSYQQGRRHF	TGTGCCAGCAGTTATCAACAGGGCAGAAGGCATTTT
-	TRBV6-5	once	TRBJ2-7	CASSYEAGATYEQYF	TGTGCCAGCAGTTACGAGGCAGGGGCTACCTACGAGCAGTACTTC
TRBD1	TRBV5-6	-	TRBJ1-5	CASSPNRTGKLGQPQHF	TGTGCCAGCAGCCCAAACCGGACAGGGAAGCTTGGTCAGCCCCAGCATTTT
TRBD2	TRBV5-1	-	TRBJ2-7	CASSLVVGTSGREQYF	TGCGCCAGCAGCTTGGTGGTGGGGACTAGCGGACGAGAGCAGTACTTC
TRBD1	TRBV5-5	-	TRBJ1-2	CASSLDRGSRYYGYTF	TGTGCCAGCAGCTTGGACAGGGGGTCGAGGTACTATGGCTACACCTTC
TRBD1	TRBV7-2	-	TRBJ2-1	CASSSEDRGHNEQFF	TGTGCCAGCAGCTCGGAGGACAGGGGGCATAATGAGCAGTTCTTC
TRBD2	TRBV5-4	-	TRBJ2-2	CASSLGVAGAGELFF	TGTGCCAGCAGCTTGGGCGTGGCGGGAGCCGGGGAGCTGTTTTTT
-	TRBV2	-	TRBJ2-2	CASSEAGNTGELFF	TGTGCCAGCAGTGAGGCGGGGAACACCGGGGAGCTGTTTTTT
-	TRBV9	-	TRBJ1-1	CASSPSFQGIMNTEAFF	TGTGCCAGCAGCCCCTCGTTTCAGGGAATTATGAACACTGAAGCTTTCTTT
-	TRBV29-1	few	TRBJ1-4	CSVAQTDRTNEKLFF	TGCAGCGTTGCTCAGACAGACCGGACTAATGAAAAACTGTTTTTT
TRBD2	TRBV4-3	-	TRBJ2-2	CASSQQAGEYTGELFF	TGCGCCAGCAGCCAACAAGCGGGAGAGTACACCGGGGAGCTGTTTTTT
TRBD1	TRBV4-2	-	TRBJ1-1	CASSPVQGVPTEAFF	TGTGCCAGCAGCCCTGTCCAGGGGGTGCCCACTGAAGCTTTCTTT
-	TRBV28	-	TRBJ2-1	CASSFRGWDEQFF	TGTGCCAGCAGTTTCCGGGGATGGGATGAGCAGTTCTTC
TRBD2	TRBV20-1	-	TRBJ2-1	CSASLAGGNEQFF	TGCAGTGCTAGTCTCGCGGGAGGGAATGAGCAGTTCTTC
TRBD1	TRBV19	-	TRBJ2-5	CASSMRTGTGGMTQYF	TGTGCCAGTAGTATGCGAACCGGGACAGGGGGCATGACCCAGTACTTC
TRBD1	TRBV3-1/TRBV3-2	few	TRBJ2-1	CASSLSGTGPYNEQFF	TGTGCCAGCAGCCTCTCCGGGACAGGGCCCTACAATGAGCAGTTCTTC